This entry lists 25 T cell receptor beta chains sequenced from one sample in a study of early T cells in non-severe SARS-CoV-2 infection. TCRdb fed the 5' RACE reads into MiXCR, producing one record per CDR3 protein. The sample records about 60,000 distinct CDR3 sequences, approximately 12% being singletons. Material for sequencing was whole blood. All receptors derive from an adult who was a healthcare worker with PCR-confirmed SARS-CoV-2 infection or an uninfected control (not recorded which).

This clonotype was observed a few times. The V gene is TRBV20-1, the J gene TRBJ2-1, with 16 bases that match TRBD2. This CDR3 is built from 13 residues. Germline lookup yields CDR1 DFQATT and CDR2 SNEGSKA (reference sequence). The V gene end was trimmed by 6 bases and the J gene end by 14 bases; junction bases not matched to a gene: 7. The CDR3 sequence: CSAGTSGGVFEFF. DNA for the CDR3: TGCAGTGCCGGGACTAGCGGGGGGGTATTTGAGTTCTTC.

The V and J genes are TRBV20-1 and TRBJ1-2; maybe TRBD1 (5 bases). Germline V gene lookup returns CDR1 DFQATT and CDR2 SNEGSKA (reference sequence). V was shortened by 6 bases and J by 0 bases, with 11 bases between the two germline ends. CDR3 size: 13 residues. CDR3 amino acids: CSARDETNYGYTF. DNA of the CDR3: TGCAGTGCGAGGGACGAAACTAACTATGGCTACACCTTC.

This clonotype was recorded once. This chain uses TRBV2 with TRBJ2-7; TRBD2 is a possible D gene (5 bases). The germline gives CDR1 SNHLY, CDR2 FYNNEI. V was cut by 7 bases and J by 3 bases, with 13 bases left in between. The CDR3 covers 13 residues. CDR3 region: CASNPSRDYEQYF. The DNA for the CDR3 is TGTGCCAGCAATCCCTCGAGGGACTACGAGCAGTACTTC.

The CDR3 DNA reads as TGTGCCAGCAGTATGGACAGGGTAATTCCCGGGGAGCTGTTTTTT. This codes for CASSMDRVIPGELFF. The chain employs TRBV27 and TRBJ2-2, with 8 bases lining up with TRBD1. Germline lookup yields CDR1 MNHEY and CDR2 SMNVEV (reference sequence). This CDR3 contains 15 residues. V gave up 5 bases and J gave up 6 bases; unmatched junction bases: 8.

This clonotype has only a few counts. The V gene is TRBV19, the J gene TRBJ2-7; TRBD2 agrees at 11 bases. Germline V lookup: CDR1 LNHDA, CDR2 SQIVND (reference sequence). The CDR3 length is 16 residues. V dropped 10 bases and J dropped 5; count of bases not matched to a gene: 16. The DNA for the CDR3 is TGTGCCACTCAGGGGAGACTAGCGGGACGTAGCGACGAGCAGTACTTC. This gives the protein CATQGRLAGRSDEQYF.

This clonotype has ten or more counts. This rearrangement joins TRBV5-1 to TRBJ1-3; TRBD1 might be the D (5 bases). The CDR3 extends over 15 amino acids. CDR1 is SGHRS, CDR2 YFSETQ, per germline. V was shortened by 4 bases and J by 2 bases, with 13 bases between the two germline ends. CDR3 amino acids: CASSVDRPPGNTIYF. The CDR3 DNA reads TGCGCCAGCAGCGTAGACAGACCTCCTGGAAACACCATATATTTT.

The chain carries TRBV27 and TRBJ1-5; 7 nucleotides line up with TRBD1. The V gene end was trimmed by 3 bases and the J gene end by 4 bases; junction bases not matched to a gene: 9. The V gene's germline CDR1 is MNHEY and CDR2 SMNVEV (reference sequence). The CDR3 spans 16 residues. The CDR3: CASSFYGQAMNQPQHF. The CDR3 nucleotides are TGTGCCAGCAGTTTTTACGGACAGGCGATGAATCAGCCCCAGCATTTT.

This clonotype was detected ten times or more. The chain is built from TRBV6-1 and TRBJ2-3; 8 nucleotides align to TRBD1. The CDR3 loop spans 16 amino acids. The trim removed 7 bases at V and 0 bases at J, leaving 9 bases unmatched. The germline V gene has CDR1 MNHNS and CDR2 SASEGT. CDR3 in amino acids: CASISSRDRSTDTQYF. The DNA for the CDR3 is TGTGCCAGCATCTCATCCCGGGACAGGAGCACAGATACGCAGTATTTT.

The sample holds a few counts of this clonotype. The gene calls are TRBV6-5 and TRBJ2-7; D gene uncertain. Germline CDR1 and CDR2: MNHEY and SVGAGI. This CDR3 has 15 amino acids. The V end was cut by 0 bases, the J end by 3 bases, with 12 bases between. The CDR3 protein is CASSYSRDAVYEQYF. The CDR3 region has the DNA TGTGCCAGCAGTTACTCGAGAGACGCTGTCTACGAGCAGTACTTC.

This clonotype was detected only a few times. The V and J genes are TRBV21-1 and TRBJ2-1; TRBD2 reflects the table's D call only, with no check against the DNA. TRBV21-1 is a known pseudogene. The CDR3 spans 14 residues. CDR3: CASSMRVLDNEQFF. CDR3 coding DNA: TGTGCCAGCAGCATGAGGGTATTGGACAATGAGCAGTTCTTC.

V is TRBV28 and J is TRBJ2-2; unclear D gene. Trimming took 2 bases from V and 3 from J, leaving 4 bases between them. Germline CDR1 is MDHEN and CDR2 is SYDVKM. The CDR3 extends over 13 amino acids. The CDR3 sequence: CASSLGHTGELFF. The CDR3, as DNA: TGTGCCAGCAGTTTAGGGCACACCGGGGAGCTGTTTTTT.

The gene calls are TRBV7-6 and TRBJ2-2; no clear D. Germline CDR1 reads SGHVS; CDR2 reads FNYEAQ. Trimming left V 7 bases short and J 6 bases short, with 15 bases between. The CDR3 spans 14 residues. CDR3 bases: TGTGCCAGCACCCTTTGGGGTACGGCCGGGGAGCTGTTTTTT. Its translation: CASTLWGTAGELFF.

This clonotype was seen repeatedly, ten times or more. CDR3 in amino acids: CASSLRQDYNTGELFF. CDR3 sequence (DNA): TGCGCCAGCAGCTTGAGGCAGGACTACAACACCGGGGAGCTGTTTTTT. The chain is built from TRBV5-1 and TRBJ2-2; TRBD2 might be the D (6 bases). Trimming took off 1 base at V and 2 bases at J, with 12 bases between the two ends. The CDR3 length is 16 residues. CDR1 and CDR2 (germline): SGHRS, YFSETQ.

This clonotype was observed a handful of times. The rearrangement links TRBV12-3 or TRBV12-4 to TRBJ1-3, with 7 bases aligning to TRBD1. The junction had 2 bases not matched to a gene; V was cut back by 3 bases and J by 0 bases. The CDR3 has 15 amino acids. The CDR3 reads CASSFQGGSGNTIYF. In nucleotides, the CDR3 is TGTGCCAGCAGTTTTCAGGGGGGCTCTGGAAACACCATATATTTT.

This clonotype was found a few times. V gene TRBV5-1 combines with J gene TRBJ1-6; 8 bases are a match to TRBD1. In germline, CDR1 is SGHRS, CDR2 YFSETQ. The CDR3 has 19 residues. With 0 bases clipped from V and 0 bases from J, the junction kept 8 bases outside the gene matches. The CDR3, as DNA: TGCGCCAGCAGCTTGGAGGGACAGGCCCCTTTCTCCTATAATTCACCCCTCCACTTT. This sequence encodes CASSLEGQAPFSYNSPLHF.

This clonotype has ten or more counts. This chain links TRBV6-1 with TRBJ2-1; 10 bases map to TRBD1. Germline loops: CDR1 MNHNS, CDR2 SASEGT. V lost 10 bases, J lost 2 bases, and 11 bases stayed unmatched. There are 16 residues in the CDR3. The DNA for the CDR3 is TGTGCCACCGAGTCGACCGGGACAGGGGCCTACAATGAGCAGTTCTTC. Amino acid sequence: CATESTGTGAYNEQFF.

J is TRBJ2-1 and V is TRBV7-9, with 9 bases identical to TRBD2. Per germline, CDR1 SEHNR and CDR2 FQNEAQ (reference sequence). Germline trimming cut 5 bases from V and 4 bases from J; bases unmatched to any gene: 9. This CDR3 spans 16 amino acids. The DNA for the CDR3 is TGTGCCAGCAGCACGGGACTAGCTCCTAATTACAATGAGCAGTTCTTC. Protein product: CASSTGLAPNYNEQFF.

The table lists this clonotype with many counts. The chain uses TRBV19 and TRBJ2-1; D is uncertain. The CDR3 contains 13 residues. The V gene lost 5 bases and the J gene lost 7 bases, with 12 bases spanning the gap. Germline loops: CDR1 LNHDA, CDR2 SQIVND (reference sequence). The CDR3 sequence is CASSRQVFNEQFF. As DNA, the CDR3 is TGTGCCAGTAGTCGCCAGGTATTTAATGAGCAGTTCTTC.

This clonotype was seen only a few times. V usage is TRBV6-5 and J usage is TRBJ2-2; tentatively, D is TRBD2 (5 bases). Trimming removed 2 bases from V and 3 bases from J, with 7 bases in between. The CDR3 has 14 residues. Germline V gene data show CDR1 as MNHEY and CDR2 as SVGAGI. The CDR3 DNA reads TGTGCCAGCAGTTACGGGAGTTACACCGGGGAGCTGTTTTTT. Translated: CASSYGSYTGELFF.

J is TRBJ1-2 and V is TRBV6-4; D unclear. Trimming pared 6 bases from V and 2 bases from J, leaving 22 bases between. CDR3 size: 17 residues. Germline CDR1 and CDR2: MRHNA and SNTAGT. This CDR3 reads CASRPPGEGGVNYGYTF. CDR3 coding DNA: TGTGCCAGCAGACCCCCCGGGGAGGGAGGAGTCAACTATGGCTACACCTTC.

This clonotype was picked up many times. The chain's CDR3 is CASSPRFVTQSRPFF. The DNA of the CDR3 is TGCGCCAGCAGCCCCCGGTTTGTCACTCAGTCACGGCCGTTCTTC. The chain joins TRBV4-1 to TRBJ2-1; unclear D gene. The CDR3 totals 15 residues. Trimming took 4 bases from V and 15 from J, leaving 25 bases between them. Germline assignment: CDR1 MGHRA and CDR2 YSYEKL.

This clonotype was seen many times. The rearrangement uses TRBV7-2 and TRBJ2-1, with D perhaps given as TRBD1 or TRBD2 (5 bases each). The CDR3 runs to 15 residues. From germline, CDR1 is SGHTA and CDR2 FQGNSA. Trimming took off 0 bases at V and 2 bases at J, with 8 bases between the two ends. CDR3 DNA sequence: TGTGCCAGCAGCTTAGCGGGGGTTACCTACAATGAGCAGTTCTTC. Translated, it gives CASSLAGVTYNEQFF.

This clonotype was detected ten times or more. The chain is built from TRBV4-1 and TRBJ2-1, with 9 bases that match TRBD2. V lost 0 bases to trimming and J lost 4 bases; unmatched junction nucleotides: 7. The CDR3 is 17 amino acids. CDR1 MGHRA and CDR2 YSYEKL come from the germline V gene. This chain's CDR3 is CASSQDGPAGGYNEQFF. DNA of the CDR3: TGCGCCAGCAGCCAAGATGGGCCAGCGGGAGGTTACAATGAGCAGTTCTTC.

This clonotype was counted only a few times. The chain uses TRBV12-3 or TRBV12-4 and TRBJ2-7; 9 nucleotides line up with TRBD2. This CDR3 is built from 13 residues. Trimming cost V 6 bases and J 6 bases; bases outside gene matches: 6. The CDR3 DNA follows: TGTGCCAGCAGCCTTAGCGGGGGTGGCGAGCAGTACTTC. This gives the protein CASSLSGGGEQYF.

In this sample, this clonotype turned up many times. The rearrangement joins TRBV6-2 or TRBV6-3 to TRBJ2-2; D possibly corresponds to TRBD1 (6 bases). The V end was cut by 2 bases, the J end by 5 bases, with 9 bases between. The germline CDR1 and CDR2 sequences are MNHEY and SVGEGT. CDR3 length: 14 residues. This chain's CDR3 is CASSYQGQTGELFF. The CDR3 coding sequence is TGTGCCAGCAGTTACCAGGGGCAGACCGGGGAGCTGTTTTTT.